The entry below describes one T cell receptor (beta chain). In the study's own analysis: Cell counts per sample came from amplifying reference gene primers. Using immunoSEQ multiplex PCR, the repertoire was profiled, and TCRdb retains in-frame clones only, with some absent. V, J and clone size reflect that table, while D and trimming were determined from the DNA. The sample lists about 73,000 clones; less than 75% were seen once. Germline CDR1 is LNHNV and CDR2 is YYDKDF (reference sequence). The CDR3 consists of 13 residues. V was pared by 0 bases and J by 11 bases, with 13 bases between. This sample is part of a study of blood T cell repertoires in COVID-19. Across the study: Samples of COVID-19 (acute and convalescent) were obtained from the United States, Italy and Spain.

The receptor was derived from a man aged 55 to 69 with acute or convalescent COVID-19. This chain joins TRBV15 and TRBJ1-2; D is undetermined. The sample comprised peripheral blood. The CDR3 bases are TGTGCCACCAGCAGAGATTCGGGAGTCGGTTACACCTTC. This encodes CATSRDSGVGYTF.